The 21 T cell receptor beta chains below all came from one sample that was sequenced in a study of T cell changes during pregnancy in multiple sclerosis. TCRdb's copy holds only in-frame clones and misses some; the assay was immunoSEQ multiplex PCR. The sample lists about 44,000 clones; over 85% were seen once. Source: CD4+ T cells from peripheral blood mononuclear cells, taken in the first trimester of pregnancy. These TCRs come from a female donor with multiple sclerosis, enrolled in a pregnancy study.

The chain is built from TRBV5-1 and TRBJ2-1; 8 bases line up with TRBD2. After removal of 4 bases from V and 3 bases from J, the junction contained 9 bases not matched to a gene. Germline CDR1 reads SGHRS; CDR2 reads YFSETQ. The CDR3 consists of 16 residues. CDR3 sequence reads: CASSTLSGTIYNEQFF. The CDR3, as DNA: TGCGCCAGCAGCACCCTTAGCGGGACCATCTACAATGAGCAGTTCTTC.

This clone occurred once. The V call is TRBV27, the J call TRBJ2-1; the match to TRBD2 covers 15 bases. V shed 5 bases, J shed 0 bases, and the junction held 11 bases outside the gene matches. Germline lookup yields CDR1 MNHEY and CDR2 SMNVEV (reference sequence). This CDR3 spans 20 amino acids. Here the CDR3 reads CASSASGGTSGRISYNEQFF. CDR3 bases: TGTGCCAGCAGTGCCTCCGGGGGGACTAGCGGGAGGATCTCCTACAATGAGCAGTTCTTC.

The chain recombines TRBV5-4 with TRBJ1-5, with a possible D match to TRBD1 (6 bases). Germline V lookup: CDR1 SGHNT, CDR2 YYREEE (reference sequence). V was pared by 4 bases and J by 5 bases, with 13 bases between. CDR3 size: 14 residues. The CDR3 DNA sequence: TGTGCCAGCAGCGGACAGACACCCGATCAGCCCCAGCATTTT. The encoded protein is CASSGQTPDQPQHF.

The chain carries TRBV9 and TRBJ2-4, with 9 nucleotides matching TRBD1. J lost 9 bases, V lost 4 bases, and 8 bases had no gene match. The CDR3 totals 14 residues. CDR1 SGDLS and CDR2 YYNGEE come from the germline V gene. The CDR3 sequence is CASSPGQGLGIQYF. CDR3 coding DNA: TGTGCCAGCAGCCCAGGACAGGGGCTTGGCATTCAGTACTTC.

CDR3 nucleotide sequence: TGCGCCAGCAGCTTGGGCCCCGGACATCCCAACACCGGGGAGCTGTTTTTT. This sequence encodes CASSLGPGHPNTGELFF. The gene calls are TRBV5-1 and TRBJ2-2; D may be TRBD1 (5 bases). The length of the CDR3 is 17 residues. V lost 0 bases to trimming and J lost 2 bases, with 14 bases between them. Germline lookup yields CDR1 SGHRS and CDR2 YFSETQ.

J is TRBJ2-7 and V is TRBV6-1; 9 nucleotides agree with TRBD1. CDR1 is MNHNS, CDR2 SASEGT, per germline. This CDR3 spans 14 amino acids. The trim removed 5 bases at V and 5 bases at J, leaving 7 bases unmatched. Written as DNA, the CDR3 is TGTGCCAGCAGTAAAGACAGGGGGGTAAACGAGCAGTACTTC. Encoded protein: CASSKDRGVNEQYF.

This chain links TRBV19 with TRBJ2-7; 9 bases map to TRBD1. Unmatched junction bases numbered 6, after V lost 3 bases and J lost 3 bases. CDR3 size: 15 residues. Germline V gene lookup returns CDR1 LNHDA and CDR2 SQIVND (reference sequence). CDR3 region: CASSIPGTGNYEQYF. The CDR3 DNA is TGTGCCAGTAGTATTCCCGGGACAGGGAACTACGAGCAGTACTTC.

The chain combines TRBV19 with TRBJ1-4; no firm D call. In germline, CDR1 is LNHDA, CDR2 SQIVND (reference sequence). The CDR3 is made up of 14 amino acids. Deletions cut 3 bases from V and 0 bases from J, with 5 bases between. The CDR3 DNA reads TGTGCCAGTAGTATCTCTGCAACTAATGAAAAACTGTTTTTT. Its protein product is CASSISATNEKLFF.

The rearrangement joins TRBV5-4 to TRBJ2-7, with no clear D. CDR1 and CDR2 from the germline V gene are SGHNT and YYREEE (reference sequence). V lost 1 base and J 3 bases, leaving 8 bases between the germline ends. The CDR3 covers 13 residues. Written as DNA, the CDR3 is TGTGCCAGCAGCTTGCGCGCAGGCTACGAGCAGTACTTC. Amino acids: CASSLRAGYEQYF.

CDR3: CASSFGTAYGYTF. The DNA for the CDR3 is TGTGCCAGCAGCTTTGGTACAGCTTATGGCTACACCTTC. J is TRBJ1-2 and V is TRBV5-6, with D unclear. This CDR3 is 13 amino acids long. Germline-derived CDR1 and CDR2 are SGHDT and YYEEEE. Trimming removed 2 bases at V and 5 bases at J, with 10 bases between.

The CDR3 nucleotides are TGTGCCAGCAGTTCGAAGCGGACTGGGGCCAACGTCCTGACTTTC. It codes for CASSSKRTGANVLTF. The chain recombines TRBV28 with TRBJ2-6; weak D call: TRBD2 (5 bases). Trimming shortened V by 4 bases and J by 2 bases, and 9 bases separated the two germline ends. The CDR3 sequence is 15 residues long. Per germline, CDR1 MDHEN and CDR2 SYDVKM.

The chain couples TRBV9 to TRBJ2-2; D is ambiguous. Germline V gene data show CDR1 as SGDLS and CDR2 as YYNGEE. The CDR3 runs 13 residues. Trimming cost V 0 bases and J 3 bases, with 3 bases left between them. The chain's CDR3 is CASSVGHTGELFF. CDR3 bases: TGTGCCAGCAGCGTAGGGCACACCGGGGAGCTGTTTTTT.

The chain joins TRBV27 to TRBJ1-5, with a weak D call TRBD1 (5 bases). Germline loops: CDR1 MNHEY, CDR2 SMNVEV (reference sequence). Trimming pared 6 bases from V and 1 base from J, leaving 19 bases between. The CDR3 has 17 residues. The CDR3 protein is CASSPWRGGGSNQPQHF. The CDR3 nucleotides read TGTGCCAGCAGCCCATGGAGGGGAGGAGGGAGCAATCAGCCCCAGCATTTT.

The chain couples TRBV28 to TRBJ1-2; 7 positions agree with TRBD1. CDR1 and CDR2 (germline): MDHEN, SYDVKM. V was pared by 3 bases and J by 4 bases, with 11 bases of the junction left unmatched. The CDR3 is made up of 16 amino acids. The CDR3 DNA reads as TGTGCCAGCAGTTTTATGAACGGCCGACAGGGCTATGGCTACACCTTC. Residues: CASSFMNGRQGYGYTF.

This clone was detected only once. J is TRBJ2-3 and V is TRBV28; 8 positions agree with TRBD2. CDR1 is MDHEN, CDR2 SYDVKM, per germline. J lost 1 base, V lost 6 bases, and 15 bases had no gene match. The CDR3 is 18 residues long. As DNA, the CDR3 is TGTGCCAGCAGCCAACTCCGGACTAGCAATATCCGCACAGATACGCAGTATTTT. Its protein is CASSQLRTSNIRTDTQYF.

V and J are TRBV5-1 and TRBJ2-2; tentative D call: TRBD1 (6 bases). V was pared by 0 bases and J by 0 bases, with 9 bases between. This CDR3 spans 16 amino acids. Per the germline V gene, CDR1 is SGHRS and CDR2 is YFSETQ. CDR3 in amino acids: CASSLGQASNTGELFF. CDR3 coding DNA: TGCGCCAGCAGCTTGGGACAGGCCTCGAACACCGGGGAGCTGTTTTTT.

This clone was found once. V gene TRBV5-1 combines with J gene TRBJ2-1; D is possibly TRBD2 (6 bases). CDR1 is SGHRS, CDR2 YFSETQ, per germline. The CDR3 contains 17 residues. V was clipped by 3 bases and J by 7 bases, with 23 bases between them. CDR3: CASSSVREPLGRNEQFF. CDR3 sequence (DNA): TGCGCCAGCAGCTCAGTCCGGGAGCCATTAGGGAGGAATGAGCAGTTCTTC. Combining the CDR3 with reference TRBV5-1 and TRBJ2-1 gives the whole variable domain KAGVTQTPRYLIKTRGQQVTLSCSPISGHRSVSWYQQTPGQGLQFLFEYFSETQRNKGNFPGRFSGRQFSNSRSEMNVSTLELGDSALYLCASSSVREPLGRNEQFFGPGTRLTVL.

This sequence joins TRBV27 and TRBJ2-1, with 9 bases lining up with TRBD2. In germline, CDR1 is MNHEY, CDR2 SMNVEV (reference sequence). This CDR3 spans 15 amino acids. The V segment lost 6 bases and the J segment 8 bases; nucleotides outside the gene matches: 11. CDR3 region: CASRPLAGGPDEQFF. DNA for the CDR3: TGTGCCAGCAGACCCTTGGCGGGAGGGCCGGATGAGCAGTTCTTC.

This chain joins TRBV5-1 and TRBJ1-1; a weak D match, TRBD1 (5 bases). CDR1 and CDR2 from the germline V gene are SGHRS and YFSETQ. CDR3 length: 13 amino acids. V was cut by 3 bases and J by 9 bases, with 15 bases left in between. CDR3 coding DNA: TGCGCCAGCAGCTCCTTTGGGGGGGAACAAGCTTTCTTT. This translates into CASSSFGGEQAFF.

The chain is built from TRBV7-3 and TRBJ2-1, with 9 bases lining up with TRBD2. J lost 4 bases, V lost 1 base, and 8 bases had no gene match. CDR1 and CDR2 (germline): SGHTA, FQGTGA. The CDR3 length is 17 residues. The CDR3 protein is CASSLSGGSGRYNEQFF. The CDR3 DNA reads as TGTGCCAGCAGCTTAAGTGGAGGTAGCGGGAGATACAATGAGCAGTTCTTC.

The CDR3 spells CASIGTSGDNEQFF. CDR3 DNA sequence: TGTGCCAGCATTGGGACTAGCGGGGACAATGAGCAGTTCTTC. V is TRBV28 and J is TRBJ2-1, with TRBD2 matching 13 bases. The CDR3 is 14 residues long. V lost 7 bases and J lost 5; bases outside the gene matches: 2. CDR1 is MDHEN and CDR2 is SYDVKM in the germline V gene.